The following is a T cell receptor beta chain sequence with its context. Sequencing was performed with immunoSEQ multiplex PCR; in TCRdb, only in-frame clones are kept and a portion is missing. Of about 160,000 clones listed, about 84% are singletons. These data belong to a study of blood T cell repertoires in COVID-19. This study enrolled people aged roughly 18 to 89 from 20 to 25 US geographic areas. Participant reports of clinical history set cohort assignment. The source of this sequence is a woman between 40 and 50 years old with acute COVID-19. Input material: PBMCs or T cells enriched from blood (not recorded which).

The chain's CDR3 is CASSRRLAERGETQYF. For the CDR3, the DNA is TGTGCCAGCAGCCGTCGACTAGCGGAGAGGGGAGAGACCCAGTACTTC. The genes are TRBV7-9 and TRBJ2-5, with 9 bases fitting TRBD2. The germline gives CDR1 SEHNR, CDR2 FQNEAQ (reference sequence). J gave up 4 bases and V 5 bases, and 11 bases lay outside the gene matches. The CDR3 length is 16 residues.